This paragraph reports one T cell receptor (beta chain). Its antigen is currently not known. No per-base quality is available; no much larger clone lies one base away. The data derive from a study of control samples from healthy donors and cancer patients (TCRdb year 2020). The library came from the immunoSEQ multiplex PCR assay. This immuneACCESS table, as held by TCRdb, lists in-frame sequences with V and J called but not all clones. Of the missing ones, under half trace to an unresolved V gene in checked studies; the others have no known cause. The sample records over 110,000 clones, 80% to 90% of which are singletons. Together, the top ten hold roughly 8.7% of the sample. V is cut by 5 bases and J by 7 bases, and the space between the germline ends is 6 bases. According to the germline V gene (reference sequence), CDR1 reads LNHDA and CDR2 reads SQIVND. Its CDR3 holds 11 amino acids, cysteine through phenylalanine. The only DNA kept is the CDR3, 33 bases in frame from the first base.

The rearrangement joined TRBV19 to TRBJ1-5, with TRBD1 perhaps the D gene, on 5 matching bases. The sequencing sample was made of blood. The source of this sequence is a woman in her twenties or thirties in good health. Here is the DNA: TGTGCCAGTAGTGGGGCACAGCCCCAGCATTTT. The translation is CASSGAQPQHF.